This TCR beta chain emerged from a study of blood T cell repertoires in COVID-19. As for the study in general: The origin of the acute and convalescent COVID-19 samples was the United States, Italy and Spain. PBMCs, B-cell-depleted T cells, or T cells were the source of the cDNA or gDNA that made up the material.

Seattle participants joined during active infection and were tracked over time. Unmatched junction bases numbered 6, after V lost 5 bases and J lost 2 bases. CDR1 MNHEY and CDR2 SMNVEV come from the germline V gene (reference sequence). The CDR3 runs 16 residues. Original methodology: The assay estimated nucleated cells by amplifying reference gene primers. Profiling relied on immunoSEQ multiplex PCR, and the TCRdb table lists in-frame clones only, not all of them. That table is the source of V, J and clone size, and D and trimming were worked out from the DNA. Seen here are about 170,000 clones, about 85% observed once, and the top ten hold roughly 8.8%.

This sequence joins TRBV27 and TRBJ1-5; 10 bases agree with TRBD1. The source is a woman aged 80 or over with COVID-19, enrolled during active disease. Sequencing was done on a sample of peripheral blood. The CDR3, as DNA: TGTGCCAGCAGTGAAAGGGACAGGGGTGGCAATCAGCCCCAGCATTTT. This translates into CASSERDRGGNQPQHF.